This T cell receptor beta chain derives from a study of Tregs in tolerant kidney transplant recipients. Findings and caveats of the study: Biological reproducibility was not directly addressed in this study. For some patients, primers changed over time, blocking nucleotide-level comparison.

Method: immunoSEQ multiplex PCR; TCRdb's copy keeps in-frame clones and lacks some. The table gives approximately 30,000 clones; the top ten clones make up 1.8% of it. Germline V gene sequence: CDR1 SGHTA, CDR2 FQGNSA. CDR3 length: 13 residues. V dropped 0 bases and J dropped 6 bases, with 8 bases sitting between them. As concerns this clone: Its antigen is not known. The read ends 3 residues before the CDR3 terminus; that terminus is restored from the germline J gene.

Recipients received nonmyeloablative bone marrow transplants from related graft donors, with transient mixed chimerism. Unstimulated regulatory T cells (CD4+CD25+CD127-), CD4+CD25- non-regulatory cells, CD4 and CD8 cells were FACS-sorted from thawed PBMCs. This TCR was recovered from a human patient who received a combined kidney and bone marrow transplant. Among the T cells, some may be from the graft donor. The V and J genes are TRBV7-2 and TRBJ2-5; D uncertain. Here the sequenced sample was CD4+ T cells from blood (PBMCs), taken 24 months after the transplant. CDR3 in amino acids: CASSLASIKTQYF. The covered CDR3 bases are TGTGCCAGCAGCTTAGCGTCTATTAAGACC.